The 6 T cell receptor beta chains reported below all come from one sample, sequenced in a study of OX40 agonist ivuxolimab in advanced cancers. TCRdb's copy holds only in-frame clones and misses some; the assay was immunoSEQ multiplex PCR. The sample holds roughly 40,000 clones, roughly four fifths seen once. The specimen was CD4+ or CD8+ T cells sorted from blood, collected in a trial of the OX40 agonist ivuxolimab. These receptors originate from an adult with an advanced solid tumor such as melanoma, head and neck, liver or kidney cancer.

This chain links TRBV11-3 with TRBJ2-7; D is unresolved. The CDR3 sequence is 12 residues long. Trimming removed 5 bases at V and 0 bases at J, with 5 bases between. From germline, CDR1 is SGHNT and CDR2 YENEEA. CDR3 amino acids: CASSQNSYEQYF. The CDR3 coding sequence is TGTGCCAGCAGCCAGAACTCCTACGAGCAGTACTTC.

The J gene is TRBJ2-5, the V gene TRBV5-8, with a weak D call TRBD2 (5 bases). The CDR3 is made up of 13 amino acids. The V gene's germline CDR1 is SGHTS and CDR2 YDEGEE. The V end was cut by 2 bases, the J end by 5 bases, with 10 bases between. This chain's CDR3 is CASSFQRRETQYF. CDR3 coding DNA: TGTGCCAGCAGCTTCCAAAGGAGGGAGACCCAGTACTTC.

The chain combines TRBV18 with TRBJ1-1; D not resolved. The germline gives CDR1 KGHSH, CDR2 LQKENI. V was clipped by 3 bases and J by 13 bases, with 24 bases between them. The CDR3 loop spans 15 amino acids. This CDR3 reads CASSPSSPYNRNGFF. The CDR3, as DNA: TGTGCCAGCTCACCCTCCTCACCATATAATCGAAATGGTTTCTTT.

The chain combines TRBV7-8 with TRBJ2-1; the match to TRBD2 covers 12 bases. The trim removed 1 base at V and 4 bases at J, leaving 11 bases unmatched. Germline CDR1 and CDR2: SGHVS and FQNEAQ. The CDR3 loop spans 19 amino acids. CDR3 nucleotides: TGTGCCAGCAGCTTAGTACTAGCGGGAGGTTTCGGGGATTACAATGAGCAGTTCTTC. It translates to CASSLVLAGGFGDYNEQFF.

The chain employs TRBV15 and TRBJ2-1; TRBD2 agrees at 13 bases. The CDR3 is 20 residues long. Germline loops: CDR1 LNHNV, CDR2 YYDKDF (reference sequence). Germline trimming cut 4 bases from V and 0 bases from J; bases unmatched to any gene: 12. The CDR3, as DNA: TGTGCCACCAGCAAAACCCCCGGGACTAGCGGGGTCAGCTCCTACAATGAGCAGTTCTTC. It yields the protein CATSKTPGTSGVSSYNEQFF.

V and J are TRBV15 and TRBJ1-4; D is ambiguous. The germline V and J ends were trimmed by 2 bases and 6 bases, with 22 bases remaining between them. CDR1 LNHNV and CDR2 YYDKDF come from the germline V gene (reference sequence). This CDR3 contains 18 residues. CDR3 residues: CATSRKRSGGIGYEKLFF. CDR3 in DNA: TGTGCCACCAGCAGAAAACGCTCGGGCGGAATTGGGTATGAAAAACTGTTTTTT.